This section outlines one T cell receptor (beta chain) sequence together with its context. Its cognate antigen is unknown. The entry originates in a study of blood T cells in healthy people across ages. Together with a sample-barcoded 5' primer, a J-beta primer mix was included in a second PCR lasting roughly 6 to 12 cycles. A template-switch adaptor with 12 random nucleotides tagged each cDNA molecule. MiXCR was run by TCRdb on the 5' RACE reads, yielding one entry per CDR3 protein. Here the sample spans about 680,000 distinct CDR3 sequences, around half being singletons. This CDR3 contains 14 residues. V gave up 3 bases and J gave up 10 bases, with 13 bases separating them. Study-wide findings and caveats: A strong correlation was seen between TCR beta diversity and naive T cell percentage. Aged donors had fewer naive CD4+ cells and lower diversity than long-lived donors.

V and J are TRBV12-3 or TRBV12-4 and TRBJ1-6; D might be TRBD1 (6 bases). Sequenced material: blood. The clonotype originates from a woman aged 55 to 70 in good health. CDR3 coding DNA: TGTGCCAGCAGTTTCGTACAGGGAGGCTCACCCCTCCACTTT. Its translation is CASSFVQGGSPLHF.